This TCR beta chain is from a study of cytomegalovirus exposure and HLA in healthy donors. Study-wide context: The platform used for the approximately 130 validation repertoires matched that of the 600 to 800 first-cohort repertoires, a later analysis reported.

Data came from immunoSEQ multiplex PCR; TCRdb stores just in-frame clones and leaves some out. The repertoire includes 120,000 or so clones, about nine tenths of them detected once, and 1.5% to 2.5% sits in the top ten. The CDR3 totals 17 residues. The V segment lost 1 base and the J segment 4 bases; nucleotides outside the gene matches: 8. Germline V lookup: CDR1 SGHVS, CDR2 FNYEAQ. Regarding this clone: As yet, its antigen is unknown.

Study-wide results and caveats: That first-cohort TCR clusters tended to co-occur in the 120 or so validation repertoires was found in a later analysis. According to the study, approximately 150 TCR beta chains were cytomegalovirus-associated. Most TCR sequences proved rare, with some public TCRs found in many donors.

This chain uses TRBV7-6 with TRBJ2-3, with 10 bases matching TRBD2. The clonotype was recovered from a woman between 18 and 29 years old in good health and CMV-seronegative. Sequencing input: PBMCs. CDR3: CASSLGVLAGVPDTQYF. CDR3 bases: TGTGCCAGCAGCTTAGGAGTTCTAGCGGGAGTACCAGATACGCAGTATTTT.